The 13 T cell receptor beta chains listed next were all sequenced from one sample in a study of CD8+ T cells in alopecia areata. The authors extracted RNA and reverse transcribed it into cDNA as the sequencing template. The table came from immunoSEQ multiplex PCR; TCRdb's copy has only in-frame clones and leaves some out. The data show 200,000 to 250,000 clones, roughly 64% seen once. The treatment was: oral pan-JAK inhibitor, 5-10 mg twice daily. Specimen: CD4+ T cells sorted from blood, collected at week 4, from a patient treated with tofacitinib. All receptors derive from a human donor with alopecia areata.

This clone has only one observation. The chain couples TRBV4-2 to TRBJ2-5; D could derive from TRBD1 or TRBD2 (5 bases each). This CDR3 contains 17 residues. The germline V and J ends were trimmed by 1 base and 4 bases, with 19 bases remaining between them. CDR1 LGHNA and CDR2 YNFKEQ come from the germline V gene. The chain's CDR3 is CASSQGDPVRRAETQYF. CDR3 DNA: TGTGCCAGCAGCCAAGGGGACCCAGTGAGAAGGGCAGAGACCCAGTACTTC.

The chain combines TRBV10-3 with TRBJ2-1, with 9 nucleotides matching TRBD2. J was trimmed by 4 bases and V by 3 bases; bases with no gene match: 13. The CDR3 length is 18 residues. Germline V gives CDR1 ENHRY, CDR2 SYGVKD. CDR3: CAISDPTGTSSQYNEQFF. The CDR3 DNA is TGTGCCATCAGTGACCCTACCGGGACTAGCTCCCAGTACAATGAGCAGTTCTTC.

The V call is TRBV30, the J call TRBJ1-6; D is ambiguous. Germline-derived CDR1 and CDR2 are GTSNPN and SVGIG (reference sequence). V lost 0 bases and J lost 7, with 10 bases in between. This CDR3 is built from 14 residues. CDR3: CAWSVMNTNSPLHF. CDR3 sequence (DNA): TGTGCCTGGAGTGTAATGAACACCAATTCACCCCTCCACTTT.

The chain combines TRBV11-2 with TRBJ1-2; D uncertain. Germline lookup yields CDR1 SGHAT and CDR2 FQNNGV. Trimming cost V 4 bases and J 6 bases, with 9 bases left between them. The CDR3 sequence is 12 residues long. The CDR3 DNA reads as TGTGCCAGCAGCTGGGCTGGGGATGGCTACACCTTC. This gives the protein CASSWAGDGYTF.

The J gene is TRBJ2-5, the V gene TRBV2; possibly TRBD1 or TRBD2 for D (5 bases each). The germline gives CDR1 SNHLY, CDR2 FYNNEI. The germline V and J ends were trimmed by 4 bases and 0 bases, with 12 bases remaining between them. The CDR3 is 15 amino acids. CDR3 sequence reads: CASSVGALYQETQYF. CDR3 sequence (DNA): TGTGCCAGCAGTGTCGGGGCTCTGTACCAAGAGACCCAGTACTTC.

The chain couples TRBV19 to TRBJ2-4; 10 bases fit TRBD2. Germline V lookup: CDR1 LNHDA, CDR2 SQIVND (reference sequence). V lost 7 bases, J lost 5 bases, and 8 bases stayed unmatched. This CDR3 region has 15 residues. CDR3: CASTSWTSGENIQYF. The CDR3 DNA reads as TGTGCCAGTACCTCCTGGACTAGCGGCGAAAACATTCAGTACTTC. The whole variable domain, filled in from reference TRBV19 and TRBJ2-4, reads DGGITQSPKYLFRKEGQNVTLSCEQNLNHDAMYWYRQDPGQGLRLIYYSQIVNDFQKGDIAEGYSVSREKKESFPLTVTSAQKNPTAFYLCASTSWTSGENIQYFGAGTRLSVL.

The V gene is TRBV29-1, the J gene TRBJ1-4, with D unclear. Germline V gene sequence: CDR1 SQVTM, CDR2 ANQGSEA. This CDR3 contains 13 residues. The ends were cut back, 2 bases at V and 3 bases at J, with 7 bases in the middle. The CDR3 loop is CSVESQSNEKLFF. Written as DNA, the CDR3 is TGCAGCGTTGAAAGCCAGTCTAATGAAAAACTGTTTTTT.

The gene calls are TRBV10-3 and TRBJ2-5; D may correspond to TRBD1 or TRBD2 (5 bases each). Trimming took off 2 bases at V and 4 bases at J, with 14 bases between the two ends. This CDR3 is built from 15 residues. Germline-derived CDR1 and CDR2 are ENHRY and SYGVKD. The CDR3 DNA sequence: TGTGCCATCAGTGAGCCTGGTGGGGCGGGAGAGACCCAGTACTTC. This encodes CAISEPGGAGETQYF.

In this sample, this clone turned up a few times. The sample holds other DNA sequences that translate to the same CDR3. The chain uses TRBV7-2 and TRBJ2-1, with a tentative D call TRBD2 (7 bases). The CDR3 sequence is 15 residues long. The germline V gene encodes CDR1 SGHTA and CDR2 FQGNSA. The V end was cut by 0 bases, the J end by 4 bases, with 10 bases between. CDR3: CASSLAGGPYNEQFF. The CDR3 DNA is TGTGCCAGCAGCTTAGCCGGGGGGCCGTACAATGAGCAGTTCTTC. Filled out from reference TRBV7-2 and TRBJ2-1, the complete variable domain reads GAGVSQSPSNKVTEKGKDVELRCDPISGHTALYWYRQSLGQGLEFLIYFQGNSAPDKSGLPSDRFSAERTGGSVSTLTIQRTQQEDSAVYLCASSLAGGPYNEQFFGPGTRLTVL.

This clone was recorded a few times. The chain carries TRBV7-9 and TRBJ2-5, with a weak D call TRBD1 (5 bases). Germline values: CDR1 SEHNR, CDR2 FQNEAQ (reference sequence). The CDR3 contains 14 residues. V was shortened by 5 bases and J by 2 bases, with 12 bases between the two germline ends. DNA for the CDR3: TGTGCCAGCAGCCCGGGCAGGGATCAAGAGACCCAGTACTTC. Translation: CASSPGRDQETQYF.

The chain is built from TRBV4-3 and TRBJ1-1; no definite D call. The CDR3 runs to 13 residues. With 0 bases removed from V and 0 bases from J, the gap between germline ends came to 2 bases. Germline CDR1 is LGHNA and CDR2 is YSLEER. CDR3 sequence (DNA): TGCGCCAGCAGCCAAGAAGTGAACACTGAAGCTTTCTTT. Protein product: CASSQEVNTEAFF.

This rearrangement joins TRBV7-8 to TRBJ2-2, with D possibly being TRBD2 (6 bases). V was pared by 6 bases and J by 4 bases, with 15 bases between. The CDR3 runs 15 residues. From germline, CDR1 is SGHVS and CDR2 FQNEAQ. In DNA form, the CDR3 reads TGTGCCAGCAGACGGGACTCCTGGGGCACCGGGGAGCTGTTTTTT. It codes for CASRRDSWGTGELFF.

J is TRBJ2-5 and V is TRBV7-3; the match to TRBD2 covers 7 bases. V was clipped by 4 bases and J by 2 bases; unmatched bases: 7. The V gene's germline CDR1 is SGHTA and CDR2 FQGTGA. CDR3 length: 15 amino acids. The CDR3 sequence: CASSSTSGAQETQYF. DNA of the CDR3: TGTGCCAGCAGCTCAACCAGCGGGGCTCAAGAGACCCAGTACTTC.